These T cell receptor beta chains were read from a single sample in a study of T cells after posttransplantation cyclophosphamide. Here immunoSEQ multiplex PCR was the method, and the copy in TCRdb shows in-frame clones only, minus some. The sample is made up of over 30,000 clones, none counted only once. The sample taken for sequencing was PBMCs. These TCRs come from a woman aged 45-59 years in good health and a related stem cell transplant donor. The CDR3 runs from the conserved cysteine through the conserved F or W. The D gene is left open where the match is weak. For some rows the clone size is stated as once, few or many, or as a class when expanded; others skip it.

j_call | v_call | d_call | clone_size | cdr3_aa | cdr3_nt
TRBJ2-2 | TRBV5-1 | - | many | CASSRDNINTGELFF | TGCGCCAGCAGCCGGGACAATATCAACACCGGGGAGCTGTTTTTT
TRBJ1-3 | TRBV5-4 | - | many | CASSAGLSGNTIYF | TGTGCCAGCAGCGCGGGACTCTCTGGAAACACCATATATTTT
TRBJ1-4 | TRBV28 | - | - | CASSDPGSGSEKLFF | TGTGCCAGCAGCGATCCGGGCTCGGGGAGCGAAAAACTGTTTTTT
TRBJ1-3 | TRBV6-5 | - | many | CASSPGQPSGNTIYF | TGTGCCAGCAGTCCCGGACAGCCCTCTGGAAACACCATATATTTT
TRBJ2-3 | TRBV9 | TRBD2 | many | CASSVEAGAITDTQYF | TGTGCCAGCAGCGTAGAAGCGGGGGCTATCACAGATACGCAGTATTTT
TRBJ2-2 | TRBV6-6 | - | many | CASSYGLATNTGELFF | TGTGCCAGCAGTTACGGGCTAGCTACGAACACCGGGGAGCTGTTTTTT
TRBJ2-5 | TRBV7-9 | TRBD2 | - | CASSSPTSGGEILQETQYF | TGTGCCAGCAGCTCACCGACTAGCGGGGGGGAGATCCTGCAGGAGACCCAGTACTTC
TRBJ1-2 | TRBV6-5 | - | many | CASSLTGSISYTF | TGTGCCAGCAGTCTCACAGGGAGTATAAGCTACACCTTC
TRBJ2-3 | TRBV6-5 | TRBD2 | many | CASSPAGGTDTQYF | TGTGCCAGCAGCCCCGCGGGGGGGACAGATACGCAGTATTTT
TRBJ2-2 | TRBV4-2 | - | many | CATGRDLGNTGELFF | TGTGCCACCGGCAGGGATTTGGGGAACACCGGGGAGCTGTTTTTT
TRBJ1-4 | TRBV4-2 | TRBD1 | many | CASSQDPQGAKTNEKLFF | TGTGCCAGCAGCCAAGACCCACAGGGGGCGAAGACTAATGAAAAACTGTTTTTT
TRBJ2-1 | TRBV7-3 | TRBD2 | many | CASSFSGNEQFF | TGTGCCAGCAGCTTTAGCGGGAATGAGCAGTTCTTC
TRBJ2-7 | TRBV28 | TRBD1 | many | CASSPLGQGYTYEQYF | TGTGCCAGCAGTCCGCTGGGACAGGGGTATACCTACGAGCAGTACTTC
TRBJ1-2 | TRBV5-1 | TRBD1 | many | CASKTGATNYGYTF | TGCGCCAGCAAGACAGGGGCGACTAACTATGGCTACACCTTC
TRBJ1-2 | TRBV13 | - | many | CASKGGGSYGYTF | TGTGCCAGCAAGGGGGGGGGTTCCTATGGCTACACCTTC
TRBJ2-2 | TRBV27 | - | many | CASSLRRTGELFF | TGTGCCAGCAGTTTACGGCGGACCGGGGAGCTGTTTTTT
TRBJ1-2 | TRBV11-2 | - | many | CASSLVGRGETRDGYTF | TGTGCCAGCAGCTTAGTGGGCAGGGGAGAAACCAGAGATGGCTACACCTTC
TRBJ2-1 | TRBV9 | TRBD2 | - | CASSVEAGGPNEQFF | TGTGCCAGCAGCGTAGAAGCGGGGGGGCCAAATGAGCAGTTCTTC
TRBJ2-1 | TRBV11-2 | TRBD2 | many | CASSSIAGYNEQFF | TGTGCCAGCAGCTCCATAGCGGGGTACAATGAGCAGTTCTTC
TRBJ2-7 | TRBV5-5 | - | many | CASSLVGSYEQYF | TGTGCCAGCAGCTTGGTTGGCAGCTACGAGCAGTACTTC
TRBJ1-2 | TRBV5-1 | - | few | CASTPSGATHSLLSNYGYTF | TGCGCCAGCACTCCCAGCGGCGCCACCCACAGCCTACTCTCTAACTATGGCTACACCTTC
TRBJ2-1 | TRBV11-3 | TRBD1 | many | CASSGSGTGAYNEQFF | TGTGCCAGCAGCGGTAGTGGGACAGGGGCGTACAATGAGCAGTTCTTC
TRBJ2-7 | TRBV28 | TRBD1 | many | CASSATGTARNEQYF | TGTGCCAGCAGTGCCACCGGGACAGCCCGGAACGAGCAGTACTTC
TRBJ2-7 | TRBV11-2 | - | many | CASSPASRDWRTYEQYF | TGTGCCAGCAGCCCCGCGTCGCGGGACTGGAGGACCTACGAGCAGTACTTC
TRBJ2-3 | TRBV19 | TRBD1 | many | CASSATGAITDTQYF | TGTGCCAGTAGTGCCACAGGGGCCATCACAGATACGCAGTATTTT
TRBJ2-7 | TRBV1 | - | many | CTSSPGGTKNEQYF | TGCACCAGCAGCCCCGGGGGAACGAAAAACGAGCAGTACTTC
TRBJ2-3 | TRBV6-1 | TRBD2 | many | CASNPKRGASDTQYF | TGTGCCAGCAACCCTAAGCGGGGGGCGTCGGATACGCAGTATTTT
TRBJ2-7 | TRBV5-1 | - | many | CASSEGPGGSYEQYF | TGCGCCAGCAGTGAGGGCCCGGGCGGCTCCTACGAGCAGTACTTC
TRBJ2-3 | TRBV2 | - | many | CASSALRGDTQYF | TGTGCCAGCAGTGCCCTCAGGGGAGATACGCAGTATTTT
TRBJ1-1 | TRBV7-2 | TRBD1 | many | CASSLTGGTEAFF | TGTGCCAGCAGCCTGACAGGGGGCACTGAAGCTTTCTTT
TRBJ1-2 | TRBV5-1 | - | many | CASSLATGGDGYTF | TGCGCCAGCAGCTTGGCCACGGGGGGGGATGGCTACACCTTC
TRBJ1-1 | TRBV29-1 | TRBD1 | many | CSVRLVQGDTEAFF | TGCAGCGTACGACTGGTTCAGGGGGACACTGAAGCTTTCTTT
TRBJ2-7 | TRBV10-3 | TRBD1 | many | CAISDRDRDSYEQYF | TGTGCCATCAGTGACCGGGACAGGGACTCCTACGAGCAGTACTTC
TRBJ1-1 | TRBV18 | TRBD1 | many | CASSSQGAWGEAFF | TGTGCCAGCTCATCTCAGGGGGCCTGGGGTGAAGCTTTCTTT
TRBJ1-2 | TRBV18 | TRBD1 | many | CASSPPGTGSYGYTF | TGTGCCAGCTCACCACCCGGGACAGGTTCCTATGGCTACACCTTC
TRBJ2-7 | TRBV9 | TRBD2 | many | CASSVGRGSYEQYF | TGTGCCAGCAGCGTGGGGCGGGGGTCCTACGAGCAGTACTTC
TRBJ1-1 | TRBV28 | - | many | CASSLDSGEAFF | TGTGCCAGCAGTTTAGACAGTGGTGAAGCTTTCTTT
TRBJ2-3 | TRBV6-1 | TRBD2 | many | CASTPTSGGATQYF | TGTGCCAGCACCCCGACTAGCGGGGGGGCGACGCAGTATTTT
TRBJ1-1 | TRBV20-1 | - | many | CSASGPSGAFF | TGCAGTGCTAGTGGGCCCAGCGGGGCTTTCTTT
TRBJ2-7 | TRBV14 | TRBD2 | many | CASSPGAGVRYEQYF | TGTGCCAGCAGCCCTGGGGCGGGGGTTCGCTACGAGCAGTACTTC
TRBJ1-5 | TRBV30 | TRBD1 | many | CAWADRDNQPQHF | TGTGCCTGGGCCGACAGGGACAATCAGCCCCAGCATTTT
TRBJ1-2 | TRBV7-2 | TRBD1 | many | CASRKGAGYTF | TGTGCCAGCAGAAAGGGGGCCGGCTACACCTTC
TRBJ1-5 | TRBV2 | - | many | CASSREGSSNQPQHF | TGTGCCAGCAGTAGGGAGGGCAGTAGCAATCAGCCCCAGCATTTT
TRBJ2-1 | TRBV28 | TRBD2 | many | CASSSPSGGHNEQFF | TGTGCCAGCAGTTCTCCCAGCGGGGGCCACAATGAGCAGTTCTTC
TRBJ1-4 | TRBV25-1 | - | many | CASSEWQGATNEKLFF | TGTGCCAGCAGTGAATGGCAGGGTGCAACTAATGAAAAACTGTTTTTT
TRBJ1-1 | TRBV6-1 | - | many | CASSQDWRGTEAFF | TGTGCCAGCAGTCAAGACTGGCGGGGCACTGAAGCTTTCTTT
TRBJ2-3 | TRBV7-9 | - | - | CASSRGDISTDTQYF | TGTGCCAGCAGCCGGGGGGACATCAGCACAGATACGCAGTATTTT
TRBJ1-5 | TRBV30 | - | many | CAWGTKGNQPQHF | TGTGCCTGGGGGACAAAAGGCAATCAGCCCCAGCATTTT
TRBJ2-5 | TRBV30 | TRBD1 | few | CAGQGAGEETQYF | TGTGCCGGACAGGGGGCAGGGGAAGAGACCCAGTACTTC
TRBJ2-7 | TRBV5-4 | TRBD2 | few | CASSTGGDVYEQYF | TGTGCCAGCAGCACCGGGGGGGACGTATACGAGCAGTACTTC
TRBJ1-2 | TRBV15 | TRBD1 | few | CATSRGGTGYGYTF | TGTGCCACCAGCAGGGGGGGGACAGGCTATGGCTACACCTTC
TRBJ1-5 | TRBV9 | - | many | CASSAGDTYQPQHF | TGTGCCAGCAGCGCAGGGGACACCTATCAGCCCCAGCATTTT
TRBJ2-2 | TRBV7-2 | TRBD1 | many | CASSSNRGNTGELFF | TGTGCCAGCAGCTCCAACAGGGGTAACACCGGGGAGCTGTTTTTT
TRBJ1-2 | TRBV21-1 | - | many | CASGRGDRVYGYTF | TGTGCCAGCGGAAGGGGGGACAGGGTATATGGCTACACCTTC
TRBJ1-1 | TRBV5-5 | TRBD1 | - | CASSQETGGDTEAFF | TGTGCCAGCAGCCAAGAGACAGGGGGCGACACTGAAGCTTTCTTT